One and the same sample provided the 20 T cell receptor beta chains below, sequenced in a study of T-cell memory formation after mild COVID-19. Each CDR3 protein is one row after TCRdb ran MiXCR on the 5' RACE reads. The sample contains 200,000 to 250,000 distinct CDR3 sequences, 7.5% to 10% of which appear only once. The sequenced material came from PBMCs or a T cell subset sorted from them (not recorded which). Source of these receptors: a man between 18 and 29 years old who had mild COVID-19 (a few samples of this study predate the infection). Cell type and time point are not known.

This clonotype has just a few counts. CDR3 amino acids: CASSPGKREAFF. CDR3 nucleotide sequence: TGTGCCAGCTCACCAGGGAAACGAGAAGCTTTCTTT. V and J are TRBV18 and TRBJ1-1; the D is unclear. This CDR3 spans 12 amino acids. V lost 2 bases and J 8 bases, leaving 9 bases between the germline ends. The germline CDR1 and CDR2 sequences are KGHSH and LQKENI.

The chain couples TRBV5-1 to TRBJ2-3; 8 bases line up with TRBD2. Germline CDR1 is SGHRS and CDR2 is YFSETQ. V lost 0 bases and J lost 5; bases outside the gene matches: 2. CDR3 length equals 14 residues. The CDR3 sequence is CASSLGTSLDTQYF. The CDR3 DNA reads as TGCGCCAGCAGCTTGGGGACTAGCTTAGATACGCAGTATTTT.

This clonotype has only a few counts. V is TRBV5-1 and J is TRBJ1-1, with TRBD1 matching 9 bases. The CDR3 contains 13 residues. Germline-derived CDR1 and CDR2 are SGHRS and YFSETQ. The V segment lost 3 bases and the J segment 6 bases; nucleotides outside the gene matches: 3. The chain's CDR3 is CASSWDRASEAFF. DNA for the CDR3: TGCGCCAGCAGCTGGGACAGGGCATCTGAAGCTTTCTTT.

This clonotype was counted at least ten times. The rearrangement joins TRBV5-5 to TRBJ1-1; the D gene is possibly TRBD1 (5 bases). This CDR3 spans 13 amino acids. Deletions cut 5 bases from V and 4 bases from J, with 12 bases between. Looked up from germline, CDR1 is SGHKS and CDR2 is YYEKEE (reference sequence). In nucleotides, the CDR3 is TGTGCCAGCAGTGGGCGGGGCCTCACTGAAGCTTTCTTT. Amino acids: CASSGRGLTEAFF.

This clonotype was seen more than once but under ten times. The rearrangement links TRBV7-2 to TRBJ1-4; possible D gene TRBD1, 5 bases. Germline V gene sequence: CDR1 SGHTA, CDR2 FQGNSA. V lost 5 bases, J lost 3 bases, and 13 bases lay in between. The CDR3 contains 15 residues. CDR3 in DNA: TGTGCCAGCAGCCAGGGTATGCGTTCTAATGAAAAACTGTTTTTT. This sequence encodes CASSQGMRSNEKLFF.

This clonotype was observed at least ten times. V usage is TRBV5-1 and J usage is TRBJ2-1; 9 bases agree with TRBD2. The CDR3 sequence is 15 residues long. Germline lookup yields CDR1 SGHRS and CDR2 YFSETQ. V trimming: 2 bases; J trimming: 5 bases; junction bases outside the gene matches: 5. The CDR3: CASSFGGGAHNEQFF. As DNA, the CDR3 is TGCGCCAGCAGCTTCGGCGGGGGGGCCCACAATGAGCAGTTCTTC.

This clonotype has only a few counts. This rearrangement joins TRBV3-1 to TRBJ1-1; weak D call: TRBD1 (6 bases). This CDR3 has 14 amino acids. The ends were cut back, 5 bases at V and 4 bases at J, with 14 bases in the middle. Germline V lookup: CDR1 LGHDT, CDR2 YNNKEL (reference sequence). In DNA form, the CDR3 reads TGTGCCAGCAGCAAACAGGGAGGTGGCACTGAAGCTTTCTTT. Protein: CASSKQGGGTEAFF.

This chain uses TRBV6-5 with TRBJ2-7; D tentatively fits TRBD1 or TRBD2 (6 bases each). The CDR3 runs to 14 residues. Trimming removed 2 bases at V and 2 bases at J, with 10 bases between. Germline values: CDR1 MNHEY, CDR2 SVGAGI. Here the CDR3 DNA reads TGTGCCAGCAGTTACGAGGGGGGTCCCTACGAGCAGTACTTC. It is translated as CASSYEGGPYEQYF.

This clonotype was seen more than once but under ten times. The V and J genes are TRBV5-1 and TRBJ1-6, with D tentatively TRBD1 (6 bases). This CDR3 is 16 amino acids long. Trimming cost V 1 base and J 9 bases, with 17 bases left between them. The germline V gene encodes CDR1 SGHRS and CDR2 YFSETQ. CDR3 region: CASSLSSIGGSSPLHF. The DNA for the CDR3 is TGCGCCAGCAGCTTGTCCTCCATTGGGGGCTCTTCACCCCTCCACTTT.

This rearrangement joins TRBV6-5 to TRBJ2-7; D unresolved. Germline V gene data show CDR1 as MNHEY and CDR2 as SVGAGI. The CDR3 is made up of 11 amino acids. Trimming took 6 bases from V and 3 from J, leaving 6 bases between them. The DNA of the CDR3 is TGTGCCAGCAGAACGTACTACGAGCAGTACTTC. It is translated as CASRTYYEQYF.

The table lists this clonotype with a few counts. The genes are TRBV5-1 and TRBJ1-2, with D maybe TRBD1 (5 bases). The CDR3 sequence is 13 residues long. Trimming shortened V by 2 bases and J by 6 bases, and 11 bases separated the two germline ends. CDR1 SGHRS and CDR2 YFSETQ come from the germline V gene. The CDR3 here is CASSLQGDHGYTF. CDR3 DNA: TGCGCCAGCAGCTTACAAGGGGACCATGGCTACACCTTC.

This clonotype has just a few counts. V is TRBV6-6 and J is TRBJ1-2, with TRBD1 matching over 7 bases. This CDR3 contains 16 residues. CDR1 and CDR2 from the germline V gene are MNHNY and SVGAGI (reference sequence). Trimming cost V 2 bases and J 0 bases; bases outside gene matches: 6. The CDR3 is CASSYGGGSANYGYTF. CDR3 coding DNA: TGTGCCAGCAGTTACGGAGGGGGCTCAGCTAACTATGGCTACACCTTC.

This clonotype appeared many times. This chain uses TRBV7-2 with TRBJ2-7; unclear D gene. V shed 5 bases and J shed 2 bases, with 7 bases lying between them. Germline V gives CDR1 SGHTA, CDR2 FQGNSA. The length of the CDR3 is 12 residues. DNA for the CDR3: TGTGCCAGCAGCCTTCCCACCTACGAGCAGTACTTC. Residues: CASSLPTYEQYF.

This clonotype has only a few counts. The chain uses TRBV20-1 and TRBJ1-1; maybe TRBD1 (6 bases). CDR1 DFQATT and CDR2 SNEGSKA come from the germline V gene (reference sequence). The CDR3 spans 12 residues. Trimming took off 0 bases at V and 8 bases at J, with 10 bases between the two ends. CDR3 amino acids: CSARDRGREAFF. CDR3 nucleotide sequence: TGCAGTGCTAGAGATAGGGGGAGAGAAGCTTTCTTT.

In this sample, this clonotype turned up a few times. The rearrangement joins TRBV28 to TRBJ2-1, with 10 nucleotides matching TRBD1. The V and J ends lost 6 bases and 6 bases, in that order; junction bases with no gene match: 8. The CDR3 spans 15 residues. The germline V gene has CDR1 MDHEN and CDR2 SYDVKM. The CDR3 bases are TGTGCCAGCAGCACCCGGGACAGGGGATCCAATGAGCAGTTCTTC. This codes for CASSTRDRGSNEQFF.

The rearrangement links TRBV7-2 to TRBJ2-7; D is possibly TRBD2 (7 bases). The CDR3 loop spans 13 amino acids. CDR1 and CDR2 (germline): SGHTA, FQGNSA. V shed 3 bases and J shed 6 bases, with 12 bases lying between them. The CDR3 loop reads CASSFEGEGEQYF. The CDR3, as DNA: TGTGCCAGCAGCTTTGAGGGGGAGGGCGAGCAGTACTTC. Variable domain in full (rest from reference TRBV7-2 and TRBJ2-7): GAGVSQSPSNKVTEKGKDVELRCDPISGHTALYWYRQSLGQGLEFLIYFQGNSAPDKSGLPSDRFSAERTGGSVSTLTIQRTQQEDSAVYLCASSFEGEGEQYFGPGTRLTVT.

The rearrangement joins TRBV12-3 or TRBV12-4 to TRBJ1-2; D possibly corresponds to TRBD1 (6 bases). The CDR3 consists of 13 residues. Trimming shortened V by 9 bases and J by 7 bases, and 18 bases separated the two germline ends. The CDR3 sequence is CASSPGQGPGYTF. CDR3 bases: TGTGCCAGTTCCCCCGGGCAGGGGCCTGGCTACACCTTC.

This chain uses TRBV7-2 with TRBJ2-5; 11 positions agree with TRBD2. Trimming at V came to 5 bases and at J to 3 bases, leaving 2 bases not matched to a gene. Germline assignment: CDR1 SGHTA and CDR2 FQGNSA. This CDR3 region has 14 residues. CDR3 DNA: TGTGCCAGCAGCGGGGGACTAGCGGAAGAGACCCAGTACTTC. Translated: CASSGGLAEETQYF.

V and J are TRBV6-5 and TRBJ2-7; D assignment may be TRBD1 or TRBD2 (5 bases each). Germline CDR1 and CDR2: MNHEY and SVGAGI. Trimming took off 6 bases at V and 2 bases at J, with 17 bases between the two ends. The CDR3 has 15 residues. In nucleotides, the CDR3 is TGTGCCAGCAGGGATCCCCGGGACGGTACCTACGAGCAGTACTTC. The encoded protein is CASRDPRDGTYEQYF.

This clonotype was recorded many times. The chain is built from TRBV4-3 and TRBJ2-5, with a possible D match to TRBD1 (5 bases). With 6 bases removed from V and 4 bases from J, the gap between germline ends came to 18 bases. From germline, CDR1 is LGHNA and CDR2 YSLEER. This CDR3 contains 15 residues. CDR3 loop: CASSYTRGGGETQYF. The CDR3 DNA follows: TGCGCCAGCAGTTATACAAGGGGCGGCGGAGAGACCCAGTACTTC.